This TCR beta chain was documented in a study of read filtering for tumor transcriptome and immune sequencing. V dropped 6 bases and J dropped 3; count of bases not matched to a gene: 5. From germline, CDR1 is SEHNR and CDR2 FQNEAQ (reference sequence). The CDR3 is 13 amino acids. This clonotype has a handful of counts. Antigen: not known. A read error may explain this, as a much larger clone is one base away. From roughly 390 ng of RNA, a library with molecular barcoded alpha/delta and beta/gamma adaptors was made. MiXCR, applied by TCRdb to the reads, yields one record per CDR3 protein. Of 120,000 or so distinct CDR3 sequences detected, roughly 13% appear once; the ten largest clones hold roughly 9.6%. Findings and caveats of the study: Without single-read clonotypes, shared clonotype proportions correlated more between IR-seq and RNA-seq.

Sequencing used a population of CD138-negative cells sorted from bone marrow. The chain carries TRBV7-9 and TRBJ2-7; 7 nucleotides line up with TRBD1. This TCR derives from a donor older than 35 with multiple myeloma. In nucleotides, the CDR3 is TGTGCCAGCAGACTGGACAGGAGCTACGAGCAGTACTTC. Its protein is CASRLDRSYEQYF.